Presented here are 19 T cell receptor beta chains from one specimen sequenced in a study of OX40 agonist ivuxolimab in advanced cancers. Some clones are missing from TCRdb's copy, which holds only in-frame ones; the method was immunoSEQ multiplex PCR. The data hold approximately 68,000 clones, with 80% to 90% observed a single time. The material sequenced was CD4+ or CD8+ T cells sorted from blood, taken in a trial of the OX40 agonist ivuxolimab. Receptors originate from an adult with an advanced solid tumor such as melanoma, head and neck, liver or kidney cancer.

V is TRBV4-3 and J is TRBJ1-4; 8 positions agree with TRBD1. Trimming removed 0 bases from V and 8 bases from J; junction bases left unmatched: 8. The CDR3 extends over 16 amino acids. Germline CDR1 reads LGHNA; CDR2 reads YSLEER. In DNA form, the CDR3 reads TGCGCCAGCAGCCAAGAGTTTCAGGGGGCGGTCGAAAAACTGTTTTTT. It is translated as CASSQEFQGAVEKLFF.

The genes are TRBV25-1 and TRBJ2-7, with D possibly matching TRBD1 (5 bases). This CDR3 spans 13 amino acids. Germline loops: CDR1 MGHDK, CDR2 SYGVNS. V shed 4 bases and J shed 6 bases, with 13 bases lying between them. The CDR3 nucleotides read TGTGCCAGCAGTGGAACCAGGGTTGGCGAGCAGTACTTC. It specifies CASSGTRVGEQYF.

The chain joins TRBV5-1 to TRBJ2-3; 9 bases line up with TRBD2. The CDR3 loop spans 15 amino acids. The ends lost 2 bases at V and 6 bases at J; junction bases unmatched: 7. The germline V gene encodes CDR1 SGHRS and CDR2 YFSETQ. The CDR3 spells CASSLNSGGGDTQYF. The CDR3 DNA sequence: TGCGCCAGCAGCTTAAATAGCGGGGGAGGGGATACGCAGTATTTT. The whole variable domain, remainder taken from reference TRBV5-1 and TRBJ2-3, is KAGVTQTPRYLIKTRGQQVTLSCSPISGHRSVSWYQQTPGQGLQFLFEYFSETQRNKGNFPGRFSGRQFSNSRSEMNVSTLELGDSALYLCASSLNSGGGDTQYFGPGTRLTVL.

The chain joins TRBV6-1 to TRBJ1-5; no clear D gene. The CDR3 is 13 amino acids. The germline gives CDR1 MNHNS, CDR2 SASEGT. Between the trimmed V and J ends, which lost 7 bases and 4 bases, there was a span of 11 bases. The CDR3 reads CASMPAINQPQHF. CDR3 sequence (DNA): TGTGCCAGCATGCCAGCAATAAATCAGCCCCAGCATTTT.

The chain uses TRBV5-4 and TRBJ1-4, with D perhaps TRBD1 (6 bases). The CDR3 contains 15 residues. Germline CDR1 and CDR2: SGHNT and YYREEE (reference sequence). Trimming took off 2 bases at V and 6 bases at J, with 14 bases between the two ends. The CDR3 loop is CASSLRSGGDEKLFF. The CDR3 coding sequence is TGTGCCAGCAGCTTAAGAAGTGGGGGCGATGAAAAACTGTTTTTT. Full variable domain (remainder filled in from reference TRBV5-4 and TRBJ1-4): ETGVTQSPTHLIKTRGQQVTLRCSSQSGHNTVSWYQQALGQGPQFIFQYYREEENGRGNFPPRFSGLQFPNYSSELNVNALELDDSALYLCASSLRSGGDEKLFFGSGTQLSVL.

The genes are TRBV5-8 and TRBJ2-7; 12 bases map to TRBD2. V trimming: 7 bases; J trimming: 1 base; junction bases outside the gene matches: 12. The CDR3 has 17 amino acids. The V gene's germline CDR1 is SGHTS and CDR2 YDEGEE. The CDR3 DNA reads as TGTGCCAGCGGGACAGCCGGGACTAGCGGGTCATCCTACGAGCAGTACTTC. Protein sequence: CASGTAGTSGSSYEQYF.

The rearrangement links TRBV4-2 to TRBJ1-1; 10 nucleotides line up with TRBD1. Unmatched junction bases numbered 14, after V lost 5 bases and J lost 5 bases. The CDR3 is 17 amino acids. Germline V gene lookup returns CDR1 LGHNA and CDR2 YNFKEQ. The CDR3 is CASSSRQGAPSGTEAFF. The CDR3, as DNA: TGTGCCAGCAGCTCACGACAGGGGGCCCCCTCCGGTACTGAAGCTTTCTTT.

V gene TRBV6-5 combines with J gene TRBJ1-3; 8 positions match TRBD1. This CDR3 spans 15 amino acids. The V gene's germline CDR1 is MNHEY and CDR2 SVGAGI. V was clipped by 6 bases and J by 3 bases; unmatched bases: 7. CDR3 region: CASRDTTGVGNTIYF. The CDR3 region has the DNA TGTGCCAGCAGGGATACGACAGGGGTTGGAAACACCATATATTTT.

The genes are TRBV27 and TRBJ2-2; D possibly corresponds to TRBD2 (5 bases). Trimming removed 6 bases at V and 3 bases at J, with 20 bases between. Germline CDR1 and CDR2: MNHEY and SMNVEV (reference sequence). The CDR3 loop spans 17 amino acids. This chain's CDR3 is CASSPFSRGFDTGELFF. CDR3 coding DNA: TGTGCCAGCAGCCCCTTCTCCCGCGGGTTTGACACCGGGGAGCTGTTTTTT.

The chain uses TRBV6-5 and TRBJ2-4; D call uncertain. The germline V gene has CDR1 MNHEY and CDR2 SVGAGI. V was clipped by 0 bases and J by 4 bases, with 13 bases between them. The CDR3 runs to 16 residues. CDR3 amino acids: CASSYSGQAAKNIQYF. CDR3 coding DNA: TGTGCCAGCAGTTACTCGGGTCAGGCAGCAAAAAACATTCAGTACTTC.

The rearrangement links TRBV27 to TRBJ2-5; 14 bases map to TRBD2. With V trimmed by 5 bases and J by 6 bases, 14 bases remained unmatched. Germline-derived CDR1 and CDR2 are MNHEY and SMNVEV (reference sequence). This CDR3 region has 18 residues. The CDR3 sequence: CASSGTGTSGGAGKTQYF. In nucleotides, the CDR3 is TGTGCCAGCAGTGGAACCGGGACTAGCGGGGGCGCGGGGAAGACCCAGTACTTC.

The V gene is TRBV7-9, the J gene TRBJ1-6; D perhaps matches TRBD1 (6 bases). The CDR3 consists of 14 residues. CDR1 and CDR2 (germline): SEHNR, FQNEAQ (reference sequence). Trimming cost V 5 bases and J 7 bases, with 12 bases left between them. The CDR3 DNA sequence: TGTGCCAGCAGCATAGGGGGGCGGAATTCACCCCTCCACTTT. The encoded protein is CASSIGGRNSPLHF.

This chain joins TRBV5-1 and TRBJ2-3; 11 bases are a match to TRBD2. This CDR3 contains 18 residues. V lost 0 bases and J lost 2; bases outside the gene matches: 8. CDR1 is SGHRS and CDR2 is YFSETQ in the germline V gene. CDR3 in DNA: TGCGCCAGCAGCTTGGCTACTAGCGGGAGTATGGTCACAGATACGCAGTATTTT. This encodes CASSLATSGSMVTDTQYF.

This sequence joins TRBV19 and TRBJ2-2; 7 nucleotides line up with TRBD1. CDR1 LNHDA and CDR2 SQIVND come from the germline V gene (reference sequence). This CDR3 has 16 amino acids. The J segment lost 1 base and the V segment lost 1 base, leaving 3 bases of the junction unmatched. CDR3 nucleotide sequence: TGTGCCAGTAGTATAGTGGGACAGATGAACACCGGGGAGCTGTTTTTT. The encoded protein is CASSIVGQMNTGELFF.

In its sample, this clone was seen once. The chain joins TRBV6-6 to TRBJ1-3, with D perhaps matching TRBD1 (5 bases). The CDR3 has 14 residues. CDR1 and CDR2 (germline): MNHNY, SVGAGI (reference sequence). Trimming stripped 6 bases from V and 4 bases from J, with 13 bases between. CDR3 residues: CASRKTGAGNTIYF. CDR3 bases: TGTGCCAGCAGGAAAACAGGAGCAGGAAACACCATATATTTT.

The chain recombines TRBV18 with TRBJ1-2; TRBD1 matches at 7 bases. This CDR3 has 16 residues. The germline V gene encodes CDR1 KGHSH and CDR2 LQKENI. The V gene end was trimmed by 1 base and the J gene end by 8 bases; junction bases not matched to a gene: 13. The DNA for the CDR3 is TGTGCCAGCTCACCACTTCAGGACAGGTCGTCAGGGGGCTACACCTTC. Translated, it gives CASSPLQDRSSGGYTF.

V usage is TRBV28 and J usage is TRBJ1-5; the match to TRBD1 covers 9 bases. Per germline, CDR1 MDHEN and CDR2 SYDVKM. V trimming: 6 bases; J trimming: 6 bases; junction bases outside the gene matches: 6. The CDR3 contains 14 residues. Here the CDR3 DNA reads TGTGCCAGCAGCCGGGCGACAGGGGGTCAGCCCCAGCATTTT. Protein sequence: CASSRATGGQPQHF.

The chain joins TRBV4-2 to TRBJ2-3; 9 bases agree with TRBD1. CDR1 and CDR2 (germline): LGHNA, YNFKEQ. Germline trimming cut 4 bases from V and 4 bases from J; bases unmatched to any gene: 3. The length of the CDR3 is 14 residues. CDR3 in amino acids: CASSLGQGSDTQYF. The CDR3 DNA reads TGTGCCAGCAGCCTAGGACAGGGGTCAGATACGCAGTATTTT.

This clone has a handful of counts. The gene calls are TRBV30 and TRBJ1-2; 8 nucleotides line up with TRBD1. Germline lookup yields CDR1 GTSNPN and CDR2 SVGIG (reference sequence). This CDR3 contains 15 residues. Unmatched junction bases numbered 12, after V lost 5 bases and J lost 4 bases. DNA of the CDR3: TGTGCCTGGGCCGGGACAGGCCCTTTAGGCTATGGCTACACCTTC. Protein: CAWAGTGPLGYGYTF.